This T cell receptor beta chain derives from a study of blood T cell repertoires in COVID-19. The CDR3 runs 15 residues. The V gene's germline CDR1 is DFQATT and CDR2 SNEGSKA (reference sequence). V was shortened by 3 bases and J by 1 base, with 10 bases between the two germline ends. Libraries were prepared by immunoSEQ multiplex PCR; TCRdb keeps only in-frame clonotypes and omits some of them. The data contain some 180,000 clones, 70% to 90% of them seen just once; the ten biggest clones take up approximately 21%. The sample was peripheral blood. The chain links TRBV20-1 to TRBJ1-6; weak D call: TRBD1 (5 bases). This TCR was recovered from a man aged 55 to 70 with active or convalescent COVID-19. CDR3 residues: CSASEGESYNSPLHF. CDR3 nucleotides: TGCAGTGCTAGTGAAGGGGAATCCTATAATTCACCCCTCCACTTT.